These 17 T cell receptor beta chains were sequenced from one sample in a study of cytomegalovirus exposure and HLA in healthy donors. The PCR made use of 60 Vbeta and 13 Jbeta primers. Sequencing used immunoSEQ multiplex PCR; TCRdb keeps in-frame clones, though not all of them. The table records more than 80,000 clones, 65% to 90% of them present only once. The material sequenced was PBMCs. The receptor set was obtained from a man aged 45-60 years in good health and CMV-seronegative.

This clone has a handful of counts. The same CDR3 can be traced to other DNA sequences in this sample. The rearrangement uses TRBV28 and TRBJ1-2, with D perhaps matching TRBD1 (6 bases). V lost 3 bases to trimming and J lost 2 bases, with 7 bases between them. This CDR3 has 13 residues. CDR1 MDHEN and CDR2 SYDVKM come from the germline V gene. CDR3 DNA: TGTGCCAGCAGTTTGACAGGCAACTATGGCTACACCTTC. This translates into CASSLTGNYGYTF.

The V gene is TRBV2, the J gene TRBJ1-1; D gene unclear. Trimming took 2 bases from V and 5 from J, leaving 6 bases between them. Per germline, CDR1 SNHLY and CDR2 FYNNEI. This CDR3 has 12 amino acids. CDR3 sequence (DNA): TGTGCCAGCAGTGAACAGTGGACTGAAGCTTTCTTT. Its protein is CASSEQWTEAFF.

The chain employs TRBV11-2 and TRBJ1-1; maybe TRBD1 (6 bases). Germline V gives CDR1 SGHAT, CDR2 FQNNGV. Trimming took off 5 bases at V and 11 bases at J, with 18 bases between the two ends. The CDR3 extends over 13 amino acids. In DNA, the CDR3 is TGTGCCAGCAGCCCCTATCGACAGGTTGAGGCTTTCTTT. Translation gives CASSPYRQVEAFF.

The chain joins TRBV4-2 to TRBJ1-6, with 7 bases aligning to TRBD1. V lost 4 bases, J lost 0 bases, and 6 bases stayed unmatched. Germline V gives CDR1 LGHNA, CDR2 YNFKEQ. The CDR3 runs to 17 residues. This CDR3 reads CASSRGTASSYNSPLHF. CDR3 DNA sequence: TGTGCCAGCAGCCGCGGGACAGCGAGCTCCTATAATTCACCCCTCCACTTT.

V usage is TRBV29-1 and J usage is TRBJ1-4, with unresolved D. V lost 7 bases and J lost 4, with 10 bases in between. The germline V gene encodes CDR1 SQVTM and CDR2 ANQGSEA. The length of the CDR3 is 12 residues. CDR3 region: CSARVGNEKLFF. The CDR3 DNA follows: TGCAGCGCGAGGGTCGGTAATGAAAAACTGTTTTTT.

V gene TRBV5-4 combines with J gene TRBJ2-3; 8 bases fit TRBD2. The CDR3 has 14 residues. Trimming at V came to 2 bases and at J to 4 bases, leaving 3 bases not matched to a gene. From germline, CDR1 is SGHNT and CDR2 YYREEE (reference sequence). CDR3 in DNA: TGTGCCAGCAGCTTTGGACTAGCTCCAGATACGCAGTATTTT. Translating gives CASSFGLAPDTQYF.

The rearrangement links TRBV5-6 to TRBJ2-5; maybe TRBD1 (5 bases). The V end was cut by 2 bases, the J end by 5 bases, with 13 bases between. The CDR3 extends over 14 amino acids. Germline loops: CDR1 SGHDT, CDR2 YYEEEE. The CDR3 DNA follows: TGTGCCAGCAGCTTTATAACAGGCTGGGAGACCCAGTACTTC. It specifies CASSFITGWETQYF.

The V and J genes are TRBV30 and TRBJ2-3; TRBD2 matches at 9 bases. Germline V lookup: CDR1 GTSNPN, CDR2 SVGIG (reference sequence). This CDR3 comprises 14 residues. V shed 2 bases and J 5 bases; nucleotides not matched to a gene: 5. The CDR3 nucleotides read TGTGCCTGGAGTTTAGCGGGGGCCCTAGATACGCAGTATTTT. Translating gives CAWSLAGALDTQYF. The variable domain in full, with the rest retrieved from reference TRBV30 and TRBJ2-3, is SQTIHQWPATLVQPVGSPLSLECTVEGTSNPNLYWYRQAAGRGLQLLFYSVGIGQISSEVPQNLSASRPQDRQFILSSKKLLLSDSGFYLCAWSLAGALDTQYFGPGTRLTVL.

The genes are TRBV2 and TRBJ1-1; TRBD1 might be the D (5 bases). V lost 5 bases to trimming and J lost 0 bases, with 10 bases between them. The CDR3 runs 14 residues. Per the germline V gene, CDR1 is SNHLY and CDR2 is FYNNEI. The CDR3 nucleotides are TGTGCCAGCAGTCGGACGGACATGAACACTGAAGCTTTCTTT. Its translation: CASSRTDMNTEAFF.

The V call is TRBV18, the J call TRBJ1-1; D unresolved. CDR3 size: 13 residues. Per the germline V gene, CDR1 is KGHSH and CDR2 is LQKENI. V was pared by 3 bases and J by 1 base, with 6 bases between. CDR3 in DNA: TGTGCCAGCTCACCCCCCTCGAACACTGAAGCTTTCTTT. It codes for CASSPPSNTEAFF.

The CDR3 region is CASSLGLPNNYGYTF. The CDR3 DNA is TGTGCCAGCAGCTTGGGACTGCCGAATAACTATGGCTACACCTTC. This chain links TRBV5-4 with TRBJ1-2; unclear D gene. Trimming pared 0 bases from V and 1 base from J, leaving 10 bases between. Germline V gene sequence: CDR1 SGHNT, CDR2 YYREEE (reference sequence). The CDR3 totals 15 residues.

The chain uses TRBV5-6 and TRBJ1-1, with D possibly matching TRBD1 (5 bases). V lost 0 bases to trimming and J lost 3 bases, with 9 bases between them. CDR1 is SGHDT and CDR2 is YYEEEE in the germline V gene. This CDR3 is 14 amino acids long. CDR3 loop: CASSLARADTEAFF. The CDR3 DNA reads TGTGCCAGCAGCTTGGCCAGGGCCGACACTGAAGCTTTCTTT.

V and J are TRBV5-6 and TRBJ2-1, with 9 positions matching TRBD2. The CDR3 runs to 14 residues. The V gene end was trimmed by 4 bases and the J gene end by 6 bases; junction bases not matched to a gene: 5. Per germline, CDR1 SGHDT and CDR2 YYEEEE. The CDR3 bases are TGTGCCAGCAGCGCGGGACTAGCAGCCAATGAGCAGTTCTTC. This gives the protein CASSAGLAANEQFF.

The chain links TRBV6-5 to TRBJ2-1; TRBD2 matches at 10 bases. V shed 8 bases, J shed 9 bases, and the junction held 1 base outside the gene matches. The CDR3 is made up of 11 amino acids. CDR1 MNHEY and CDR2 SVGAGI come from the germline V gene. The DNA of the CDR3 is TGTGCCAGCGGGACTAGCGTTGAGCAGTTCTTC. It codes for CASGTSVEQFF.

The rearrangement links TRBV4-1 to TRBJ1-1, with D uncertain. The CDR3 loop spans 15 amino acids. Germline V CDR1 and CDR2: MGHRA, YSYEKL. V was shortened by 4 bases and J by 0 bases, with 12 bases between the two germline ends. Here the CDR3 reads CASSRGSPLNTEAFF. The CDR3 coding sequence is TGCGCCAGCAGCCGAGGATCCCCCCTGAACACTGAAGCTTTCTTT.

The CDR3 spells CASSIRGRDIGELFF. The CDR3 DNA sequence: TGTGCCAGTAGTATAAGGGGACGGGACATCGGGGAGCTGTTTTTT. The V and J genes are TRBV19 and TRBJ2-2; maybe TRBD1 (6 bases). CDR1 and CDR2 (germline): LNHDA, SQIVND (reference sequence). The V end was cut by 2 bases, the J end by 7 bases, with 14 bases between. This CDR3 is 15 amino acids long.

The chain has TRBV19 and TRBJ1-1; weak D call: TRBD1 (6 bases). CDR3 length: 18 residues. From germline, CDR1 is LNHDA and CDR2 SQIVND (reference sequence). The ends were cut back, 4 bases at V and 5 bases at J, with 26 bases in the middle. The CDR3 protein is CASSTSFHSQGIGTEAFF. The DNA of the CDR3 is TGTGCCAGTAGTACCTCCTTCCACTCACAGGGAATCGGGACTGAAGCTTTCTTT.